This TCR beta chain was documented in a study of neoadjuvant anti-PD-1 for oral cavity cancer. Study as a whole: Nivolumab at 3 mg/kg was mostly given biweekly, three to four doses, pre-surgery. Non-progressing patients received a fourth nivolumab dose near day 43, then surgery on days 50-56.

These oral cavity squamous cell carcinomas were HPV-negative and locally advanced. Germline V lookup: CDR1 SGHVS, CDR2 FQNEAQ. V was shortened by 1 base and J by 3 bases, with 10 bases between the two germline ends. CDR3 length equals 14 residues. Points from the study as a whole: Higher pretreatment Treg/Th17 ratios tracked higher pretreatment blood clonality.

On this clone itself: The antigen is undetermined.

Repertoires were generated with immunoSEQ multiplex PCR, while TCRdb's copy carries only in-frame clones and drops some. The sample carries about 61,000 clones, 70% to 85% recorded once. The chain couples TRBV7-8 to TRBJ2-7; D is undetermined. Sequenced material: PBMCs, taken before nivolumab (anti-PD-1) treatment. The receptor comes from a person between 40 and 85 years old with oral cavity squamous cell carcinoma. CDR3 in amino acids: CASSLVGIGYEQYF. For the CDR3, the DNA is TGTGCCAGCAGCTTAGTGGGTATCGGCTACGAGCAGTACTTC.